One sample yielded the 30 T cell receptor beta chains listed below, sequenced in a study of CD8 T cells in ankylosing spondylitis. A single record per CDR3 protein comes from TCRdb applying MiXCR to the 5' RACE reads. The sample lists about 140,000 distinct CDR3 sequences; around 32% were seen once. Sequences were obtained from synovial fluid, either unsorted or a sorted T cell fraction (not recorded which). The receptors come from a male donor with ankylosing spondylitis.

This rearrangement joins TRBV10-3 to TRBJ2-1, with 8 bases that match TRBD2. This CDR3 spans 16 amino acids. The V gene end was trimmed by 4 bases and the J gene end by 2 bases; junction bases not matched to a gene: 7. Looked up from germline, CDR1 is ENHRY and CDR2 is SYGVKD. This chain's CDR3 is CAISAGGGLTYNEQFF. The CDR3 bases are TGTGCCATCAGTGCGGGCGGGGGGCTAACCTACAATGAGCAGTTCTTC.

The rearrangement uses TRBV2 and TRBJ2-6; D is perhaps TRBD1 or TRBD2 (6 bases each). Deletions cut 6 bases from V and 2 bases from J, with 11 bases between. The CDR3 runs to 15 residues. Germline V lookup: CDR1 SNHLY, CDR2 FYNNEI. In nucleotides, the CDR3 is TGTGCCAGCAGGGTCGGGGGCGCTGGGGCCAACGTCCTGACTTTC. It is translated as CASRVGGAGANVLTF. Full variable domain (outside the CDR3, taken from reference TRBV2 and TRBJ2-6): EPEVTQTPSHQVTQMGQEVILRCVPISNHLYFYWYRQILGQKVEFLVSFYNNEISEKSEIFDDQFSVERPDGSNFTLKIRSTKLEDSAMYFCASRVGGAGANVLTFGAGSRLTVL.

This clonotype occurred a few times. The rearrangement joins TRBV7-2 to TRBJ1-2; 9 bases match TRBD1. Germline V lookup: CDR1 SGHTA, CDR2 FQGNSA. This CDR3 comprises 16 residues. V shed 5 bases and J 6 bases; nucleotides not matched to a gene: 13. The CDR3 here is CASSHRWGQGSDGYTF. Here the CDR3 DNA reads TGTGCCAGCAGCCATAGGTGGGGACAGGGCTCCGATGGCTACACCTTC.

This clonotype was observed at least ten times. This rearrangement joins TRBV7-9 to TRBJ1-6, with a tentative D call TRBD1 (5 bases). V shed 8 bases and J shed 10 bases, with 15 bases lying between them. Per the germline V gene, CDR1 is SEHNR and CDR2 is FQNEAQ (reference sequence). The CDR3 spans 13 residues. CDR3 in amino acids: CASRPGEESPLHF. In DNA, the CDR3 is TGTGCCAGCCGACCGGGGGAGGAATCACCCCTCCACTTT.

The sample holds one count of this clonotype. The chain is built from TRBV28 and TRBJ2-2, with 10 bases lining up with TRBD1. The CDR3 sequence is 15 residues long. The V and J ends lost 6 bases and 0 bases, in that order; junction bases with no gene match: 1. Germline CDR1 is MDHEN and CDR2 is SYDVKM. The CDR3 is CASRDRGTNTGELFF. CDR3 coding DNA: TGTGCCAGCAGGGACAGGGGGACGAACACCGGGGAGCTGTTTTTT.

The chain recombines TRBV5-1 with TRBJ1-2; D is perhaps TRBD1 (5 bases). This CDR3 comprises 16 residues. Germline lookup yields CDR1 SGHRS and CDR2 YFSETQ. V lost 3 bases and J 8 bases, leaving 23 bases between the germline ends. CDR3 sequence reads: CASSSDPRGLLLGYTF. CDR3 DNA sequence: TGCGCCAGCAGCTCCGATCCACGGGGCTTGCTTTTGGGCTACACCTTC.

This clonotype has a handful of counts. The V gene is TRBV20-1, the J gene TRBJ2-4, with a weak D call TRBD2 (6 bases). The CDR3 has 16 amino acids. The V gene lost 5 bases and the J gene lost 6 bases, with 23 bases spanning the gap. Per the germline V gene, CDR1 is DFQATT and CDR2 is SNEGSKA (reference sequence). CDR3: CSASRIGRRLGNIQYF. CDR3 nucleotides: TGCAGTGCTTCCCGGATAGGGAGGCGTTTGGGAAACATTCAGTACTTC.

CDR3 DNA sequence: TGTGCCAGCAGGGCCACTAGCGGCTACGAGCAGTACTTC. Residues: CASRATSGYEQYF. The rearrangement links TRBV6-1 to TRBJ2-7, with 8 bases identical to TRBD2. This CDR3 has 13 residues. J gave up 3 bases and V 6 bases, and 4 bases lay outside the gene matches. Germline lookup yields CDR1 MNHNS and CDR2 SASEGT.

This chain uses TRBV27 with TRBJ2-7; TRBD1 aligns across 8 bases. CDR3 size: 13 residues. V lost 6 bases, J lost 2 bases, and 3 bases stayed unmatched. Germline V gene lookup returns CDR1 MNHEY and CDR2 SMNVEV (reference sequence). DNA for the CDR3: TGTGCCAGCAGACGGACAGGGCCCTACGAGCAGTACTTC. It specifies CASRRTGPYEQYF.

This chain joins TRBV7-2 and TRBJ1-2; TRBD1 agrees at 7 bases. Germline V lookup: CDR1 SGHTA, CDR2 FQGNSA. The CDR3 sequence is 16 residues long. With 5 bases clipped from V and 6 bases from J, the junction kept 15 bases outside the gene matches. CDR3 protein: CASSPWTGLISHGYTF. Here the CDR3 DNA reads TGTGCCAGCAGCCCTTGGACAGGATTAATCTCTCATGGCTACACCTTC.

This clonotype was detected many times. The V gene is TRBV2, the J gene TRBJ2-1, with D tentatively TRBD2 (6 bases). V was shortened by 5 bases and J by 0 bases, with 14 bases between the two germline ends. The CDR3 loop spans 16 amino acids. Germline values: CDR1 SNHLY, CDR2 FYNNEI. CDR3 DNA: TGTGCCAGCAGTTGGCGGGGTACCAGCTCCTACAATGAGCAGTTCTTC. Amino acids: CASSWRGTSSYNEQFF.

This chain connects TRBV7-6 to TRBJ2-4; 9 bases align to TRBD1. The CDR3 length is 14 residues. J gave up 6 bases and V 5 bases, and 5 bases lay outside the gene matches. CDR1 and CDR2 (germline): SGHVS, FNYEAQ. DNA of the CDR3: TGTGCCAGCAGCCAACCGGGACAGGGAAACATTCAGTACTTC. Translation: CASSQPGQGNIQYF.

This rearrangement joins TRBV20-1 to TRBJ2-1; possibly TRBD1 or TRBD2 for D (6 bases each). This CDR3 region has 15 residues. V gave up 4 bases and J gave up 1 base, with 14 bases separating them. CDR1 DFQATT and CDR2 SNEGSKA come from the germline V gene (reference sequence). CDR3 DNA: TGCAGTGCTATGTACGGGGGCAAATCCTACAATGAGCAGTTCTTC. Protein: CSAMYGGKSYNEQFF.

This clonotype was seen a few times. The chain combines TRBV28 with TRBJ2-7; 7 bases agree with TRBD1. Per germline, CDR1 MDHEN and CDR2 SYDVKM. V shed 6 bases and J 0 bases; nucleotides not matched to a gene: 11. The CDR3 totals 16 residues. The CDR3 DNA reads as TGTGCCAGCAGCCGAGGGGGCGCCCAGAGCTCCTACGAGCAGTACTTC. This sequence encodes CASSRGGAQSSYEQYF.

This clonotype was picked up a small number of times. The chain carries TRBV20-1 and TRBJ1-4, with a weak D call TRBD1 (5 bases). The CDR3 extends over 16 amino acids. V was clipped by 6 bases and J by 5 bases, with 22 bases between them. CDR1 is DFQATT and CDR2 is SNEGSKA in the germline V gene (reference sequence). The DNA for the CDR3 is TGCAGTGCCCCGGGGGGGGGAGGGGCCATAAATGAAAAACTGTTTTTT. Residues: CSAPGGGGAINEKLFF.

V and J are TRBV12-3 or TRBV12-4 and TRBJ2-1, with a weak D call TRBD1 (6 bases). Between the trimmed V and J ends, which lost 6 bases and 9 bases, there was a span of 18 bases. The length of the CDR3 is 14 residues. This CDR3 is CASSLPKGVGEQFF. Here the CDR3 DNA reads TGTGCCAGCAGCCTTCCTAAGGGGGTTGGTGAGCAGTTCTTC.

This sequence joins TRBV19 and TRBJ1-5; maybe TRBD1 (5 bases). The CDR3 totals 15 residues. V was clipped by 3 bases and J by 3 bases, with 12 bases between them. Germline CDR1 and CDR2: LNHDA and SQIVND (reference sequence). CDR3 residues: CASSIGRQPNQPQHF. The DNA of the CDR3 is TGTGCCAGTAGTATTGGGCGACAGCCCAATCAGCCCCAGCATTTT.

This clonotype was seen repeatedly, ten times or more. Here the CDR3 DNA reads TGTGCCAGCAGTGACCACAGGGTGAATGAAAAACTGTTTTTT. Amino acids: CASSDHRVNEKLFF. The rearrangement joins TRBV2 to TRBJ1-4; possibly TRBD1 for D (6 bases). Germline CDR1 SNHLY, CDR2 FYNNEI. The CDR3 covers 14 residues. With 3 bases removed from V and 5 bases from J, the gap between germline ends came to 10 bases.

V is TRBV15 and J is TRBJ1-1, with unresolved D. Germline assignment: CDR1 LNHNV and CDR2 YYDKDF (reference sequence). This CDR3 region has 15 residues. Trimming left V 5 bases short and J 1 base short, with 14 bases between. Here the CDR3 reads CATSSQKTWNTEAFF. CDR3 nucleotides: TGTGCCACCAGCTCCCAGAAGACTTGGAACACTGAAGCTTTCTTT.

This rearrangement joins TRBV6-1 to TRBJ2-1; 8 nucleotides match TRBD1. The CDR3 has 15 amino acids. From germline, CDR1 is MNHNS and CDR2 SASEGT. V gave up 7 bases and J gave up 8 bases; unmatched junction bases: 13. CDR3 residues: CASTRRTGRFDEQFF. CDR3 nucleotides: TGTGCCAGCACCCGAAGGACAGGGAGGTTTGATGAGCAGTTCTTC.

The J gene is TRBJ2-1, the V gene TRBV20-1, with D possibly being TRBD1 or TRBD2 (5 bases each). CDR1 is DFQATT, CDR2 SNEGSKA, per germline (reference sequence). The CDR3 runs to 13 residues. V gave up 6 bases and J gave up 7 bases, with 16 bases separating them. The CDR3 sequence: CSARLGVRNEQFF. For the CDR3, the DNA is TGCAGTGCCCGCCTGGGGGTTAGGAATGAGCAGTTCTTC.

This clonotype was seen many times. The J gene is TRBJ2-4, the V gene TRBV11-2; 8 bases match TRBD1. With V trimmed by 5 bases and J by 4 bases, 13 bases remained unmatched. The CDR3 totals 17 residues. The germline V gene has CDR1 SGHAT and CDR2 FQNNGV. The DNA of the CDR3 is TGTGCCAGCAGCAAAGGACAGGGTGGCGTCGTAAAAAACATTCAGTACTTC. Translated: CASSKGQGGVVKNIQYF.

This clonotype has at least ten counts. The chain combines TRBV5-1 with TRBJ1-2, with TRBD1 identical over 9 bases. V was pared by 4 bases and J by 7 bases, with 11 bases of the junction left unmatched. This CDR3 is built from 15 residues. Germline V gene lookup returns CDR1 SGHRS and CDR2 YFSETQ. The CDR3 nucleotides are TGCGCCAGCAGCCTACCCGGGACAGGGTCGGGTGGCTACACCTTC. It encodes CASSLPGTGSGGYTF. The full variable domain, completed using reference TRBV5-1 and TRBJ1-2, is KAGVTQTPRYLIKTRGQQVTLSCSPISGHRSVSWYQQTPGQGLQFLFEYFSETQRNKGNFPGRFSGRQFSNSRSEMNVSTLELGDSALYLCASSLPGTGSGGYTFGSGTRLTVV.

This clonotype showed up just once. The chain links TRBV12-3 or TRBV12-4 to TRBJ2-7; D might be TRBD2 (6 bases). The germline V and J ends were trimmed by 3 bases and 2 bases, with 11 bases remaining between them. The CDR3 is 14 residues long. In DNA form, the CDR3 reads TGTGCCAGCAGTTTTCATGGGGGGACCTACGAGCAGTACTTC. Protein sequence: CASSFHGGTYEQYF.

This clonotype was picked up a small number of times. V usage is TRBV6-1 and J usage is TRBJ2-1, with TRBD2 matching over 7 bases. This CDR3 has 15 residues. Germline-derived CDR1 and CDR2 are MNHNS and SASEGT. Trimming at V came to 6 bases and at J to 4 bases, leaving 9 bases not matched to a gene. The CDR3 nucleotides are TGTGCCAGCAGCCCCCCAGCGGGAAGATACAATGAGCAGTTCTTC. Protein: CASSPPAGRYNEQFF.

The chain has TRBV7-2 and TRBJ2-7; 8 bases align to TRBD2. The V and J ends lost 5 bases and 3 bases, in that order; junction bases with no gene match: 6. The germline CDR1 and CDR2 sequences are SGHTA and FQGNSA. The CDR3 runs to 14 residues. CDR3 sequence reads: CASSPAGTSYEQYF. CDR3 nucleotides: TGTGCCAGCAGCCCGGCCGGGACTAGCTACGAGCAGTACTTC.

V gene TRBV9 combines with J gene TRBJ2-7; TRBD2 matches 8 bases. The CDR3 runs to 13 residues. Germline loops: CDR1 SGDLS, CDR2 YYNGEE. The V segment lost 2 bases and the J segment 4 bases; nucleotides outside the gene matches: 2. In DNA form, the CDR3 reads TGTGCCAGCAGCGTGGGACTAGAGTACGAGCAGTACTTC. Amino acid sequence: CASSVGLEYEQYF.

The chain combines TRBV5-1 with TRBJ2-5, with no clear D. With 0 bases removed from V and 2 bases from J, the gap between germline ends came to 8 bases. Looked up from germline, CDR1 is SGHRS and CDR2 is YFSETQ. This CDR3 is 14 amino acids long. The DNA of the CDR3 is TGCGCCAGCAGCTTGGCGGGCAGGCAAGAGACCCAGTACTTC. Its translation: CASSLAGRQETQYF.

This clonotype was seen a few times. V and J are TRBV7-2 and TRBJ1-6; D may be TRBD1 (5 bases). Germline CDR1 and CDR2: SGHTA and FQGNSA. This CDR3 has 16 residues. V was trimmed by 4 bases and J by 0 bases, leaving 10 bases between them. DNA for the CDR3: TGTGCCAGCAGCTCAGACCAGGGCTCCTATAATTCACCCCTCCACTTT. Translation gives CASSSDQGSYNSPLHF. Full variable domain (remainder filled in from reference TRBV7-2 and TRBJ1-6): GAGVSQSPSNKVTEKGKDVELRCDPISGHTALYWYRQSLGQGLEFLIYFQGNSAPDKSGLPSDRFSAERTGGSVSTLTIQRTQQEDSAVYLCASSSDQGSYNSPLHFGNGTRLTVT.

This sequence joins TRBV11-1 and TRBJ2-1; TRBD2 matches 7 bases. The CDR3 length is 16 residues. Unmatched junction bases numbered 11, after V lost 1 base and J lost 8 bases. CDR1 and CDR2 (germline): SGHAT, FQDESV (reference sequence). CDR3 nucleotides: TGTGCCAGCAGCTTAGGTATTAGCGGGCCTGACCATGAGCAGTTCTTC. Its translation is CASSLGISGPDHEQFF.